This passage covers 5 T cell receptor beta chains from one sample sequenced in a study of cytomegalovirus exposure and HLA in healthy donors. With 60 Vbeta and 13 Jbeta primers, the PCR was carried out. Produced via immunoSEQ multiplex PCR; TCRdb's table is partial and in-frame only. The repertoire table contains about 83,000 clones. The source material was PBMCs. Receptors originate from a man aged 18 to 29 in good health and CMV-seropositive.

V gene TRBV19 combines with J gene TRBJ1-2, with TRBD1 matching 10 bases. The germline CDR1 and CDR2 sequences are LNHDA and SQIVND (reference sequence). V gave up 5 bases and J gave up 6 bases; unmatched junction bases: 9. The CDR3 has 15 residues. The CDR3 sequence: CASSPDRGRVDGYTF. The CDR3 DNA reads TGTGCCAGTAGTCCAGACAGGGGGCGAGTCGATGGCTACACCTTC.

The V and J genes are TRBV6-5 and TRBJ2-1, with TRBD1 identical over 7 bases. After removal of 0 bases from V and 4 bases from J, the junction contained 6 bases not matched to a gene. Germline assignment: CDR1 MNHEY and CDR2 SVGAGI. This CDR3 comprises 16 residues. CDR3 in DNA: TGTGCCAGCAGTTACTCGGCAGGGGGTATTTACAATGAGCAGTTCTTC. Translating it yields CASSYSAGGIYNEQFF.

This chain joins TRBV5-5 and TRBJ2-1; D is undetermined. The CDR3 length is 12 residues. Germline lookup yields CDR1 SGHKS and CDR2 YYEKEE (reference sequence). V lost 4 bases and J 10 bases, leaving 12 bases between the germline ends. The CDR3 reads CASSPPKREQFF. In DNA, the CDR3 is TGTGCCAGCAGCCCTCCTAAGAGGGAGCAGTTCTTC.

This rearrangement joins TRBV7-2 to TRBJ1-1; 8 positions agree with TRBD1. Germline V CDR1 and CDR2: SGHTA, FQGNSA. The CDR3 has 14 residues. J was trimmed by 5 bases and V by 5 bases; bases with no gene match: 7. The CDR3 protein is CASSLRTGLTEAFF. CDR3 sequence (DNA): TGTGCCAGCAGCCTCCGGACAGGGCTAACTGAAGCTTTCTTT.

Here the CDR3 reads CAWSVLTGGIGTQYF. CDR3 sequence (DNA): TGTGCCTGGAGTGTACTCACAGGGGGGATCGGGACCCAGTACTTC. This chain connects TRBV30 to TRBJ2-5; 8 bases fit TRBD1. CDR1 is GTSNPN and CDR2 is SVGIG in the germline V gene (reference sequence). V was clipped by 0 bases and J by 7 bases; unmatched bases: 10. This CDR3 comprises 15 residues.